These 21 T cell receptor beta chains originate from one sample sequenced in a study of radiation and T cells in renal cell carcinoma. This table comes from immunoSEQ multiplex PCR, and its TCRdb copy is limited to in-frame clones, with some not included. The sample has approximately 150,000 clones, 65% to 90% seen once. Time point defined: blood 4 weeks post-SBRT, at nephrectomy. Treatment described: 15 Gy SBRT to primary tumor, nephrectomy 4 weeks later. Specimen: blood, collected from a patient whose treatment included radiotherapy and nephrectomy. The receptors were sampled from a woman aged 45-65 years with renal cell carcinoma.

This chain links TRBV19 with TRBJ1-5, with a possible D match to TRBD1 (5 bases). Trimming removed 8 bases from V and 6 bases from J, with 20 bases in between. CDR3 length: 15 residues. Germline CDR1 reads LNHDA; CDR2 reads SQIVND (reference sequence). The CDR3 sequence: CASWSLTELGQPQHF. The CDR3 DNA reads TGTGCCAGTTGGTCTTTGACAGAACTAGGTCAGCCCCAGCATTTT.

J is TRBJ1-1 and V is TRBV7-9; TRBD1 aligns across 12 bases. J lost 3 bases, V lost 4 bases, and 3 bases had no gene match. CDR3 length equals 15 residues. Germline V gene data show CDR1 as SEHNR and CDR2 as FQNEAQ (reference sequence). The CDR3 protein is CASSSGTGGHTEAFF. The CDR3 DNA reads as TGTGCCAGCAGCTCTGGGACAGGGGGCCACACTGAAGCTTTCTTT.

CDR3 nucleotides: TGCAGCGCGACAGGGGGCTCCAACACCGGGGAGCTGTTTTTT. Residues: CSATGGSNTGELFF. This chain joins TRBV29-1 and TRBJ2-2, with 10 positions matching TRBD1. Trimming took 7 bases from V and 2 from J; bases not matched to a gene: 4. CDR1 is SQVTM, CDR2 ANQGSEA, per germline. This CDR3 contains 14 residues.

The chain combines TRBV2 with TRBJ2-7, with TRBD2 identical over 12 bases. Per the germline V gene, CDR1 is SNHLY and CDR2 is FYNNEI. The CDR3 length is 15 residues. V was clipped by 5 bases and J by 2 bases; unmatched bases: 4. DNA of the CDR3: TGTGCCAGCAGTCAACTAGCGGGGGGTACCTACGAGCAGTACTTC. Translating it yields CASSQLAGGTYEQYF.

The CDR3 spells CASGRPPEDTQYF. The CDR3 DNA sequence: TGCGCCAGCGGAAGGCCCCCTGAAGATACGCAGTATTTT. This chain joins TRBV5-1 and TRBJ2-3, with D uncertain. The length of the CDR3 is 13 residues. Germline loops: CDR1 SGHRS, CDR2 YFSETQ. Trimming removed 7 bases at V and 5 bases at J, with 14 bases between.

The sample holds one count of this clone. The rearrangement joins TRBV11-2 to TRBJ2-7, with TRBD1 matching over 7 bases. The J segment lost 6 bases and the V segment lost 1 base, leaving 15 bases of the junction unmatched. Germline CDR1 is SGHAT and CDR2 is FQNNGV. The CDR3 length is 17 residues. CDR3 amino acids: CASSLAPTGRGIGEQYF. The CDR3 bases are TGTGCCAGCAGCTTAGCTCCAACGGGCAGGGGGATAGGCGAGCAGTACTTC.

J is TRBJ2-7 and V is TRBV4-3; TRBD1 agrees at 10 bases. Germline V CDR1 and CDR2: LGHNA, YSLEER. CDR3 size: 16 residues. The V and J ends lost 2 bases and 3 bases, in that order; junction bases with no gene match: 7. The CDR3 loop reads CASSQFGTGEDYEQYF. CDR3 sequence (DNA): TGCGCCAGCAGCCAATTCGGGACAGGGGAGGACTACGAGCAGTACTTC.

V gene TRBV6-1 combines with J gene TRBJ2-7, with 8 nucleotides matching TRBD1. Germline CDR1 MNHNS, CDR2 SASEGT. J was trimmed by 4 bases and V by 6 bases; bases with no gene match: 8. CDR3 size: 14 residues. CDR3 protein: CASRGGTGGYEQYF. CDR3 in DNA: TGTGCCAGCAGAGGCGGGACAGGAGGATACGAGCAGTACTTC.

This clone appeared a single time. Distinct nucleotide sequences in the sample also encode this CDR3. V and J are TRBV7-2 and TRBJ1-5; TRBD1 matches at 7 bases. With 2 bases clipped from V and 0 bases from J, the junction kept 1 base outside the gene matches. The CDR3 is 15 amino acids. CDR1 and CDR2 (germline): SGHTA, FQGNSA. CDR3 sequence reads: CASSLRQGSNQPQHF. For the CDR3, the DNA is TGTGCCAGCAGCTTACGACAGGGTAGCAATCAGCCCCAGCATTTT. The full variable domain, completed using reference TRBV7-2 and TRBJ1-5, is GAGVSQSPSNKVTEKGKDVELRCDPISGHTALYWYRQSLGQGLEFLIYFQGNSAPDKSGLPSDRFSAERTGGSVSTLTIQRTQQEDSAVYLCASSLRQGSNQPQHFGDGTRLSIL.

V gene TRBV19 combines with J gene TRBJ1-3; 7 bases are shared with TRBD1. CDR3 length equals 16 residues. V shed 11 bases and J 3 bases; nucleotides not matched to a gene: 16. Germline-derived CDR1 and CDR2 are LNHDA and SQIVND (reference sequence). CDR3 in DNA: TGTGCCGCGAGGGGGCAGGGGGAATCCGGTGGAAACACCATATATTTT. Its protein is CAARGQGESGGNTIYF.

V gene TRBV7-2 combines with J gene TRBJ1-3, with unresolved D. Germline-derived CDR1 and CDR2 are SGHTA and FQGNSA. CDR3 length: 13 residues. Trimming took 1 base from V and 4 from J, leaving 5 bases between them. The CDR3 DNA is TGTGCCAGCAGCTTAGGCGGAGGAAACACCATATATTTT. Protein sequence: CASSLGGGNTIYF. The variable domain in full, completed from reference TRBV7-2 and TRBJ1-3, reads GAGVSQSPSNKVTEKGKDVELRCDPISGHTALYWYRQSLGQGLEFLIYFQGNSAPDKSGLPSDRFSAERTGGSVSTLTIQRTQQEDSAVYLCASSLGGGNTIYFGEGSWLTVV.

This chain uses TRBV27 with TRBJ1-4, with 9 bases matching TRBD1. The CDR3 loop spans 14 amino acids. Losses at the gene ends were 7 bases for V and 7 bases for J; bases not matched to a gene: 7. Germline V gene sequence: CDR1 MNHEY, CDR2 SMNVEV (reference sequence). CDR3 nucleotides: TGTGCCAGCAAGTTTGGGACAGGGTTTGAAAAACTGTTTTTT. The encoded protein is CASKFGTGFEKLFF. The full variable domain, completed using reference TRBV27 and TRBJ1-4, is EAQVTQNPRYLITVTGKKLTVTCSQNMNHEYMSWYRQDPGLGLRQIYYSMNVEVTDKGDVPEGYKVSRKEKRNFPLILESPSPNQTSLYFCASKFGTGFEKLFFGSGTQLSVL.

As concerns this clone: The sample holds other DNA sequences that translate to the same CDR3. The V gene is TRBV19, the J gene TRBJ2-5; D is unresolved. Germline CDR1 LNHDA, CDR2 SQIVND (reference sequence). V was trimmed by 5 bases and J by 0 bases, leaving 4 bases between them. The CDR3 is 12 amino acids. The CDR3, as DNA: TGTGCCAGTAGTGCCAACCAAGAGACCCAGTACTTC. This translates into CASSANQETQYF.

The gene calls are TRBV25-1 and TRBJ1-2; 7 nucleotides match TRBD1. V trimming: 1 base; J trimming: 4 bases; junction bases outside the gene matches: 6. This CDR3 has 15 amino acids. Germline lookup yields CDR1 MGHDK and CDR2 SYGVNS. The CDR3 coding sequence is TGTGCCAGCAGTGAATTTGTAGGGGGCGCCTATGGCTACACCTTC. It encodes CASSEFVGGAYGYTF.

CDR3 sequence (DNA): TGTGCCAGCAGCCGAGGACAGCTCTATGGCTACACCTTC. Residues: CASSRGQLYGYTF. The chain combines TRBV7-8 with TRBJ1-2; D perhaps matches TRBD1 (6 bases). Looked up from germline, CDR1 is SGHVS and CDR2 is FQNEAQ. Trimming left V 5 bases short and J 4 bases short, with 11 bases between. The CDR3 is made up of 13 amino acids.

This sequence joins TRBV4-1 and TRBJ2-2, with 8 bases that match TRBD2. The CDR3 has 14 amino acids. J was trimmed by 7 bases and V by 2 bases; bases with no gene match: 3. Germline V CDR1 and CDR2: MGHRA, YSYEKL. CDR3 sequence (DNA): TGCGCCAGCAGCCAAAGACTAGCGTACGGGGAGCTGTTTTTT. This codes for CASSQRLAYGELFF.

This clone was seen just once. The chain joins TRBV6-5 to TRBJ1-2; D gene ambiguous. The germline V gene has CDR1 MNHEY and CDR2 SVGAGI. The CDR3 runs 15 residues. V lost 4 bases, J lost 1 base, and 13 bases lay in between. CDR3 sequence reads: CASSSWTADNYGYTF. In DNA, the CDR3 is TGTGCCAGCAGTTCGTGGACGGCAGATAACTATGGCTACACCTTC.

The rearrangement joins TRBV19 to TRBJ1-2; TRBD1 matches at 9 bases. CDR3 length: 15 amino acids. J was trimmed by 8 bases and V by 4 bases; bases with no gene match: 11. Germline V gene data show CDR1 as LNHDA and CDR2 as SQIVND (reference sequence). The CDR3 here is CASSTPHRGLGGYTF. The CDR3 DNA reads TGTGCCAGTAGTACCCCCCACAGGGGGCTGGGGGGCTACACCTTC.

The V gene is TRBV28, the J gene TRBJ2-5; D is ambiguous. Trimming took 2 bases from V and 5 from J, leaving 3 bases between them. Germline CDR1 and CDR2: MDHEN and SYDVKM. This CDR3 comprises 11 residues. In DNA form, the CDR3 reads TGTGCCAGCAGTTTACGGGAGACCCAGTACTTC. Amino acids: CASSLRETQYF.

The chain combines TRBV4-3 with TRBJ1-6, with 7 bases aligning to TRBD1. Germline values: CDR1 LGHNA, CDR2 YSLEER. The V gene end was trimmed by 1 base and the J gene end by 7 bases; junction bases not matched to a gene: 16. This CDR3 has 19 residues. The CDR3 spells CASSQGIGQALSRNSPLHF. DNA of the CDR3: TGCGCCAGCAGCCAAGGGATCGGACAGGCCCTGTCCCGGAATTCACCCCTCCACTTT.

The table lists this clone with a few counts. This chain connects TRBV7-2 to TRBJ1-2; perhaps TRBD1 as D (5 bases). CDR3 length: 12 amino acids. Germline CDR1 and CDR2: SGHTA and FQGNSA. V lost 5 bases to trimming and J lost 14 bases, with 18 bases between them. CDR3 DNA sequence: TGTGCCAGCAGCCTAGAACGGGACGGATTAACCTTC. This sequence encodes CASSLERDGLTF.